These 30 T cell receptor delta chains originate from one sample sequenced in a study of γδ T cells in repeated Plasmodium falciparum infection. TCRdb re-processed the multiplex PCR reads using CATT. The sample holds 55,000 to 70,000 delta-chain clones, 1.5% to 2% seen once. Bulk repertoires came from Vgamma9/Vdelta2+ or Vdelta2-negative gammadelta T cells flow-sorted from PBMC. Sequences were obtained from gamma-delta T cells from blood. These TCRs come from a pool of human donors (malaria-infected and uninfected, not separated).

This clone was counted between two and nine times. A single base is all that separates this from a far larger clone, so a read error is likely. The same CDR3 is also encoded by other DNA sequences in this sample. The gene calls are TRDV1 and TRDJ1; D uncertain. This CDR3 comprises 12 residues. Germline CDR1 is TSWWSYY and CDR2 is QGS. Trimming pared 1 base from V and 8 bases from J, leaving 8 bases between. CDR3 DNA sequence: TGTGCTCTTGGGGAACGAGGCCACAAACTCATCTTT. It encodes CALGERGHKLIF.

This clone was detected ten times or more. The translation of this DNA and the TCRdb protein of a much larger clone differ at residue 17, probably owing to a read error; the protein shown here is translated from the DNA. The J gene has no call, while the V gene is TRDV2; TRDD3 is the table's D call, not checked against the DNA. CDR3 length: 18 amino acids. In germline, CDR1 is GEAIGNYY, CDR2 EKD. The DNA for the CDR3 is TGTGCCTGTGACCGATTAGGTGTTACTGGGGGATACTCCGATAAACTCACCTTT. This encodes CACDRLGVTGGYSDKLTF.

This clone was counted ten times or more. One base away lies a much larger clone, so this may be a sequencing read error. The rearrangement links TRDV1 to TRDJ1, with 7 nucleotides matching TRDD3. From germline, CDR1 is TSWWSYY and CDR2 QGS. There are 20 residues in the CDR3. V lost 0 bases to trimming and J lost 3 bases; unmatched junction nucleotides: 19. This CDR3 is CALGELVFWNYRGIPDKLIF. The CDR3 DNA sequence: TGTGCTCTTGGGGAACTAGTCTTCTGGAACTACCGGGGGATCCCCGATAAACTCATCTTT.

There are a few counts of this clone. The amino acid sequence in TCRdb belongs to a much larger clone and departs from this DNA's translation at residue 16, likely a sequencing read error; the sequence shown is translated from the DNA. The chain employs TRDV1 and TRDJ1; either TRDD2 or TRDD3 may fit D (7 bases each). The CDR3 is 25 amino acids. CDR1 TSWWSYY and CDR2 QGS come from the germline V gene. V gave up 4 bases and J gave up 0 bases, with 42 bases separating them. DNA for the CDR3: TGTGCTCTTGGGGCCCCGCGTCGAGAACATTCCTACCAACTGGGGTATAACTCGTACACCGATAAACTCATCTTT. Amino acids: CALGAPRREHSYQLGYNSYTDKLIF.

Remarks on this clone: A read error likely explains this, since a far larger clone differs by one base. Other DNA sequences in this sample translate to the same CDR3. V gene TRDV1 combines with J gene TRDJ1, with TRDD2 identical over 8 bases. TCRdb supplies no J gene; here it was assigned by aligning the nucleotide sequence to germline. This CDR3 contains 21 residues. Germline V gives CDR1 TSWWSYY, CDR2 QGS. CDR3 sequence (DNA): TGTGCCCTTGGGGGTTTTCGACTTCCTACTGCTGGGGCTAGGTACACCGATAAACTCATCTTT. This encodes CALGGFRLPTAGARYTDKLIF.

This clone has more than one count but fewer than ten. This is likely an artifact of a read error, given a far larger clone one base away. This CDR3 is also generated by other DNA sequences in the sample. The V call is TRAV38-2/DV8, the J call TRDJ1; possible D gene TRDD3, 6 bases. TCRdb does not report a J gene; here it was assigned by matching the DNA to germline references. The CDR3 loop spans 19 amino acids. In germline, CDR1 is TSESDYY, CDR2 QEAYKQQN. V shed 3 bases and J shed 1 base, with 25 bases lying between them. CDR3 region: CAYRIRLVGDPVGTDKLIF. The CDR3 region has the DNA TGTGCTTATAGGATCCGCTTGGTAGGGGATCCTGTAGGCACCGATAAACTCATCTTT.

The V gene call is TRDV1, and the J gene call is absent. The CDR3 has 10 amino acids. Germline assignment: CDR1 TSWWSYY and CDR2 QGS. For the CDR3, the DNA is TGTGCTCTTGGGGATCGGCACCTCACTTTT. This encodes CALGDRHLTF.

This clone appeared a few times. This may be a read error: a much more frequent sequence differs by one nucleotide. The chain uses TRDV1 and TRDJ1; the D gene is possibly TRDD3 (5 bases). No J gene was available from TCRdb, and it was assigned here by a germline match of the DNA. Per germline, CDR1 TSWWSYY and CDR2 QGS. Deletions cut 2 bases from V and 0 bases from J, with 31 bases between. The CDR3 totals 22 residues. Written as DNA, the CDR3 is TGTGCTCTTGGGGAATTCTTGGCTGGCTTAGGGGGCCAGCCTTGGTACACCGATAAACTCATCTTT. Translated, it gives CALGEFLAGLGGQPWYTDKLIF.

Points on this clone: This probably arose from a read error, given a far larger clone one base away. This specimen includes other DNA sequences encoding the same CDR3. CDR3 loop: CAFPSRSEHTGGYRARYKLIF. The CDR3 DNA reads as TGTGCCTTTCCCTCCCGTTCAGAACATACTGGGGGATACAGGGCCAGATATAAACTCATCTTT. The chain is built from TRDV3 and TRDJ1; TRDD3 matches at 12 bases. The J gene was missing in TCRdb and was found by matching the end of the DNA to germline. Trimming cost V 2 bases and J 6 bases; bases outside gene matches: 28. The CDR3 loop spans 21 amino acids. Per germline, CDR1 TVYSNPD and CDR2 GDNSRS (reference sequence).

Concerning this clone itself: The TCRdb record carries a much larger clone's protein, which differs from this DNA's translation at residue 6; a read error is the likely cause, and the protein listed here is the DNA translation. CDR3: CACDGGVSYAPGGYVDKLIF. The CDR3 DNA follows: TGTGCCTGTGACGGCGGGGTTTCCTACGCCCCCGGGGGATACGTCGATAAACTCATCTTT. V usage is TRDV2 and J usage is TRDJ1; 10 nucleotides line up with TRDD3. TCRdb gives no J gene; it was assigned here by matching the DNA to germline. V was clipped by 3 bases and J by 4 bases; unmatched bases: 22. The CDR3 is made up of 20 amino acids. CDR1 is GEAIGNYY and CDR2 is EKD in the germline V gene.

On this clone: It is likely a read error: a sequence one base away is far more abundant. Other DNA sequences in the sample encode the same CDR3. The chain couples TRDV3 to TRDJ1; D gene ambiguous. V was pared by 1 base and J by 8 bases, with 29 bases between. This CDR3 spans 17 amino acids. Germline loops: CDR1 TVYSNPD, CDR2 GDNSRS (reference sequence). The CDR3 reads CAFMPGPLRQRDRKLIF. CDR3 sequence (DNA): TGTGCCTTTATGCCCGGGCCATTAAGACAGCGGGACCGAAAACTCATCTTT. Supplemented by reference TRDV3 and TRDJ1, the full variable domain reads CDKVTQSSPDQTVASGSEVVLLCTYDTVYSNPDLFWYRIRPDYSFQFVFYGDNSRSEGADFTQGRFSVKHILTQKAFHLVISPVRTEDSATYYCAFMPGPLRQRDRKLIFGKGTRVTVEP.

In this sample, this clone turned up many times. The protein that TCRdb holds for this DNA derives from a much larger clone and differs from the translated DNA at residue 4, which likely indicates a read error; the protein shown here is translated from the DNA. This chain connects TRDV2 to TRDJ3; 10 positions agree with TRDD3. Per the germline V gene, CDR1 is GEAIGNYY and CDR2 is EKD. The CDR3 consists of 20 residues. With 5 bases clipped from V and 2 bases from J, the junction kept 14 bases outside the gene matches. DNA of the CDR3: TGTGCCTGTGGCACGACTGGGGGATTCCCGGGAGCCTGGGACACCCGACAGATGTTTTTC. It specifies CACGTTGGFPGAWDTRQMFF.

This clone was detected ten times or more. The translation of this DNA and the TCRdb protein of a much larger clone differ at residue 11, probably owing to a read error; the protein shown here is translated from the DNA. The chain carries TRDV1 and TRDJ1; 9 bases match TRDD3. From germline, CDR1 is TSWWSYY and CDR2 QGS. The CDR3 is 17 residues long. Germline trimming cut 2 bases from V and 10 bases from J; bases unmatched to any gene: 17. CDR3 nucleotide sequence: TGTGCTCTTGGGGAAGAGGGTCTACTGGGGGAGACCATAAGACTCATCTTT. Encoded protein: CALGEEGLLGETIRLIF.

Comments on this clone: TCRdb records a much larger clone's protein for this DNA, with a difference at residue 17 that likely arises from a read error; the protein given is the translation of the DNA. This chain joins TRDV1 and TRDJ1; D is perhaps TRDD2 (5 bases). Looked up from germline, CDR1 is TSWWSYY and CDR2 is QGS. CDR3 length: 21 residues. The DNA of the CDR3 is TGTGCTCTTGGGGAACTCAAACCTTGCCGATTGATCCTAAAGTACACCAATAAACTCATCTTT. It specifies CALGELKPCRLILKYTNKLIF.

This clone has ten or more counts. With only one base between it and a far larger clone, this is likely a read error. This specimen includes other DNA sequences encoding the same CDR3. The J gene is TRDJ1, the V gene TRDV1, with 8 positions matching TRDD3. Germline V lookup: CDR1 TSWWSYY, CDR2 QGS. CDR3 length: 20 residues. CDR3 in DNA: TGTGCCCTTGGGGAGTTACTCTGGGGGACGAGTTTAAAGTACACCGATAAACTCATCTTT. It yields the protein CALGELLWGTSLKYTDKLIF.

This clone was counted at least ten times. The TCRdb protein, from a much larger clone, departs from this DNA's translation at residue 7, likely by read error; the protein shown derives from the DNA. The chain uses TRDV2 and TRDJ1, with 9 bases identical to TRDD3. In germline, CDR1 is GEAIGNYY, CDR2 EKD. The CDR3 sequence is 18 residues long. The V segment lost 3 bases and the J segment 0 bases; nucleotides outside the gene matches: 13. The CDR3 spells CACDPVPGDTQDTDKLIF. The CDR3 bases are TGTGCCTGTGACCCCGTACCGGGGGATACCCAGGACACCGATAAACTCATCTTT.

This clone was observed a handful of times. This is likely an artifact of a read error, given a far larger clone one base away. The identical CDR3 is also encoded by other nucleotide sequences in the sample. The chain joins TRDV3 to TRDJ1, with D perhaps TRDD2 (5 bases). This CDR3 is 17 amino acids long. V was cut by 4 bases and J by 2 bases, with 26 bases left in between. Germline loops: CDR1 TVYSNPD, CDR2 GDNSRS (reference sequence). DNA for the CDR3: TGTGCCTCCCCACCACGGTACTTCCCCTCGCGGACCGATAAACTCATCTTT. Translating it yields CASPPRYFPSRTDKLIF. Supplemented by reference TRDV3 and TRDJ1, the full variable domain reads CDKVTQSSPDQTVASGSEVVLLCTYDTVYSNPDLFWYRIRPDYSFQFVFYGDNSRSEGADFTQGRFSVKHILTQKAFHLVISPVRTEDSATYYCASPPRYFPSRTDKLIFGKGTRVTVEP.

A few counts support this clone. TCRdb pairs this DNA with a much larger clone's protein that differs at residue 12, likely a read error; the protein shown was translated from the DNA. J is TRDJ2 and V is TRDV1; possible D gene TRDD3, 5 bases. This CDR3 spans 16 amino acids. CDR1 is TSWWSYY, CDR2 QGS, per germline. The CDR3, as DNA: TGTGCTCTCAAGACGGGTGGGCATACGTTGACAGAACAACTCTTCTTT. It codes for CALKTGGHTLTEQLFF.

This clone showed up many times. The genes are TRDV1 and TRDJ1; 7 bases line up with TRDD2. The V gene end was trimmed by 0 bases and the J gene end by 0 bases; junction bases not matched to a gene: 13. Germline CDR1 and CDR2: TSWWSYY and QGS. This CDR3 spans 19 amino acids. The CDR3 protein is CALGELTRRLSYYTDKLIF. The CDR3 coding sequence is TGTGCTCTTGGGGAACTAACTAGGCGACTTTCCTACTACACCGATAAACTCATCTTT.

This clone has a handful of counts. The gene calls are TRDV1 and TRDJ1; 11 bases align to TRDD3. The J gene, missing from TCRdb, was assigned here through DNA to germline matching. CDR1 and CDR2 from the germline V gene are TSWWSYY and QGS. CDR3 size: 24 residues. The trim removed 4 bases at V and 2 bases at J, leaving 30 bases unmatched. The CDR3 region has the DNA TGTGCTCTTGGGGGTCGGCGGGATGAGTGGGGGATACGTCTAAGGTGTTGCGGTACCGATAAACTCATCTTT. It yields the protein CALGGRRDEWGIRLRCCGTDKLIF.

The table lists this clone with many counts. The TCRdb protein, from a much larger clone, departs from this DNA's translation at residue 6, likely by read error; the protein shown derives from the DNA. The gene calls are TRDV2 and TRDJ1; weak D call: TRDD2 (6 bases). Germline matching of the DNA provided the J gene here, since TCRdb leaves it blank. Deletions cut 3 bases from V and 2 bases from J, with 12 bases between. CDR1 GEAIGNYY and CDR2 EKD come from the germline V gene. The CDR3 extends over 14 amino acids. CDR3 sequence reads: CACDLPPTTDKLIF. DNA of the CDR3: TGTGCCTGTGACCTCCCTCCTACTACCGATAAACTCATCTTT.

In regard to this clone: Only one base separates this from a far larger clonotype, so it likely reflects a read error. Other DNA sequences in the sample encode the same CDR3. The chain is built from TRDV1 and TRDJ1, with 8 bases fitting TRDD3. Matching the DNA to germline supplied the J gene, which TCRdb does not give. Germline lookup yields CDR1 TSWWSYY and CDR2 QGS. The ends lost 5 bases at V and 3 bases at J; junction bases unmatched: 20. CDR3 length: 19 residues. This CDR3 reads CALGFPGSYLGDAADKLIF. The DNA for the CDR3 is TGTGCTCTTGGGTTCCCCGGTAGCTACTTGGGGGATGCCGCCGATAAACTCATCTTT.

Only a few counts were recorded for this clone. A far larger clone is a single base away, which makes a read error likely. At the DNA level, this CDR3 is encoded by other sequences in the same sample as well. CDR3 nucleotide sequence: TGTGCTCTTGGGGAACTCATCCCTTTGGGACGCTGTACCGGGGGACCAGATAAACTCATCTTT. It encodes CALGELIPLGRCTGGPDKLIF. This chain links TRDV1 with TRDJ1, with D maybe TRDD3 (6 bases). V shed 0 bases and J shed 5 bases, with 31 bases lying between them. Germline-derived CDR1 and CDR2 are TSWWSYY and QGS. The CDR3 contains 21 residues.

This clone was seen many times. A much larger clone lies one base from this, so it may be a read error. This sample also contains other DNA sequences that code for the same CDR3. V and J are TRDV1 and TRDJ1; unclear D gene. The length of the CDR3 is 15 residues. The germline V and J ends were trimmed by 0 bases and 10 bases, with 18 bases remaining between them. Germline V CDR1 and CDR2: TSWWSYY, QGS. CDR3 region: CALGELLQSPMGLIF. Here the CDR3 DNA reads TGTGCTCTTGGGGAACTATTACAATCTCCGATGGGACTCATCTTT.

In this sample, this clone turned up a few times. The protein that TCRdb holds for this DNA derives from a much larger clone and differs from the translated DNA at residue 9, which likely indicates a read error; the protein shown here is translated from the DNA. The V gene is TRDV1, the J gene TRDJ1, with D possibly matching TRDD3 (6 bases). TCRdb records no J gene; here it was assigned by comparing the DNA to germline. Germline loops: CDR1 TSWWSYY, CDR2 QGS. V lost 1 base, J lost 0 bases, and 33 bases lay in between. CDR3 length equals 23 residues. CDR3 amino acids: CALGEPFPATGLWGWGHTDKLIF. The CDR3 nucleotides read TGTGCTCTTGGGGAACCGTTTCCTGCTACCGGCCTCTGGGGCTGGGGACACACCGATAAACTCATCTTT.

This clone was detected ten times or more. Given a far larger clone just one base away, this is likely a sequencing read error. The sample has other DNA sequences that encode this CDR3 too. J is TRDJ1 and V is TRDV1, with D perhaps matching TRDD3 (5 bases). This CDR3 is built from 18 residues. V was shortened by 3 bases and J by 3 bases, with 23 bases between the two germline ends. Per the germline V gene, CDR1 is TSWWSYY and CDR2 is QGS. Written as DNA, the CDR3 is TGTGCTCTTGGGGAGCGCACCACTTGGGGACCTATCGCCGATAAACTCATCTTT. Translation gives CALGERTTWGPIADKLIF.

This clone was counted a few times. TCRdb's entry gives the protein of a much larger clone, which mismatches this DNA's translation at residue 14, likely from a read error; the protein reported here is translated from the DNA. The V gene is TRAV38-2/DV8, the J gene TRDJ1; TRDD3 aligns across 10 bases. Germline matching of the DNA provided the J gene here, since TCRdb leaves it blank. Per germline, CDR1 TSESDYY and CDR2 QEAYKQQN. The CDR3 is 21 residues long. V shed 0 bases, J shed 4 bases, and the junction held 21 bases outside the gene matches. The CDR3 nucleotides read TGTGCTTATAGGAGCGCGGCCTCCTACAGGTACTGGGGGATGCGCTTCGATAAACTCATCTTT. It yields the protein CAYRSAASYRYWGMRFDKLIF.

This clone was seen only a few times. The protein TCRdb lists belongs to a much larger clone and differs from this DNA's translation at residue 8, which points to a read error; the protein shown is made from the DNA. The genes are TRAV38-2/DV8 and TRDJ1; D unclear. Because TCRdb records no J gene, it was assigned here through a match of the DNA to germline. The CDR3 has 16 residues. V was cut by 5 bases and J by 1 base, with 18 bases left in between. CDR1 is TSESDYY, CDR2 QEAYKQQN, per germline. The CDR3 bases are TGTGCTTATAGACTACGCCTGCGGGACTTCACCGATAAACTCATCTTT. Translating it yields CAYRLRLRDFTDKLIF.

This clone turned up a few times. It differs at one base from a far larger clone, so likely a read error. The identical CDR3 is also encoded by other nucleotide sequences in the sample. This chain links TRDV2 with TRDJ1; TRDD2 might be the D (6 bases). The J gene comes from matching the DNA to germline here; TCRdb lacks it. Germline V CDR1 and CDR2: GEAIGNYY, EKD. The CDR3 runs to 21 residues. Trimming shortened V by 3 bases and J by 4 bases, and 35 bases separated the two germline ends. CDR3 in amino acids: CACDFRLPPTTKGTPNDKLIF. The CDR3 DNA is TGTGCCTGTGACTTTCGCCTCCCTCCTACTACTAAGGGTACGCCGAACGATAAACTCATCTTT.

Note on this clone: The protein TCRdb lists belongs to a much larger clone and differs from this DNA's translation at residue 21, which points to a read error; the protein shown is made from the DNA. The CDR3 DNA reads TGTGCTCTTGGGGAAATGAAGGCTCGAATGAGGAGATTTACCGGGTACACCGATAAACTCACCTTT. Its protein is CALGEMKARMRRFTGYTDKLTF. Here the V gene is TRDV1, but the J gene went uncalled; TRDD3 was called by the table and not checked on the DNA. The germline V gene has CDR1 TSWWSYY and CDR2 QGS. This CDR3 has 22 residues.